This TCR beta chain was profiled in a study of prognosis after radiotherapy for stage I lung cancer. Looking at the study overall: Stage I non-small cell lung cancer cases were enrolled from 2018 through January 2019. Development of distant metastases after radiotherapy was seen in several patients at a median of around 7 months, with no significant progression in over 12. General study results and limits: It was not determined whether the expanded TCR clones were tumor-specific.

To note about this clonotype: What it recognizes is unknown. A clone one base away is much larger, so this may be a read error.

Researchers used two-round multiplex PCR to amplify TCR beta CDR3 starting from genomic DNA. First-round PCR employed TRBV- and TRBJ-specific primers for each gene. TCRdb re-called the multiplex PCR reads with MiXCR, one entry per CDR3 protein. The sample records about 24,000 distinct CDR3 sequences, roughly 34% being singletons. The length of the CDR3 is 13 residues. CDR1 SGHNT and CDR2 YENEEA come from the germline V gene. Deletions cut 5 bases from V and 3 bases from J, with 10 bases between. The sequencing here drew on PBMCs, taken before or after stereotactic body radiation therapy (not recorded which). The chain uses TRBV11-3 and TRBJ2-5; perhaps TRBD2 as D (5 bases). The source of this sequence is a donor over 45 with non-small cell lung cancer. The CDR3 reads CASSIRDKETQYF. The CDR3 DNA reads as TGTGCCAGCAGCATCCGGGATAAAGAGACCCAGTACTTC.